This T cell receptor (beta chain) originates from a study of sequential checkpoint blockade in melanoma. About the study: Arm A got nivolumab then ipilimumab; arm B the reverse, 1:1. After both sequences, patients received maintenance nivolumab.

Some clones are missing from TCRdb's copy, which holds only in-frame ones; the method was immunoSEQ multiplex PCR. The table records more than 35,000 clones, about 88% of them present only once. Documented treatment: randomized to nivolumab then ipilimumab (arm A) or the reverse (arm B). Sorted cells were live CD3+CD8+, lacking CD19 and CD56, from PBMCs. Sequencing was performed on CD8+ T cells sorted from blood (inferred from file names), taken from a patient given nivolumab and ipilimumab in sequence. The clonotype comes from a human donor with melanoma.

CDR3 bases: TGCGCCAGCAGCCAAGATACGGGAGGGCCCGACGAGCAGTACTTC. This sequence encodes CASSQDTGGPDEQYF. V usage is TRBV4-1 and J usage is TRBJ2-7; 8 positions match TRBD2. The V and J ends lost 0 bases and 5 bases, in that order; junction bases with no gene match: 6. Germline CDR1 is MGHRA and CDR2 is YSYEKL. The CDR3 is 15 amino acids.